This paragraph covers one TCR beta chain sequence. In Susac syndrome patients, recently defined diagnostic criteria for definite or probable disease were met. While CD8+ and CD4+ T cells were isolated negatively, TEMRA cells were enriched by FACS. Reverse transcription of about 0.45 to 1 ug RNA was carried out with random hexamers. It was immunoSEQ multiplex PCR that amplified TCR beta CDR3 across 54 Vbeta and 13 Jbeta. TCRdb called the immunoSEQ multiplex PCR reads again in MiXCR, with one record for every CDR3 protein. The sample includes some 180,000 distinct CDR3 sequences, around 90% of them seen just once. This specimen belongs to a study of CD8 T cells in Susac syndrome. Across the study: The Susac syndrome patients were therapy-naive, on corticosteroids, or on intravenous immunoglobulin alone at blood draw.

Germline V lookup: CDR1 MNHNS, CDR2 SASEGT. The CDR3 covers 15 residues. V was clipped by 4 bases and J by 4 bases; unmatched bases: 6. The chain recombines TRBV6-1 with TRBJ1-5, with 8 bases that match TRBD1. The source material was CD4+ T cells from PBMCs. This clonotype originated in a human donor with Susac syndrome. The CDR3 loop reads CASSGRQGNNQPQHF. In DNA form, the CDR3 reads TGTGCCAGCAGTGGACGACAGGGGAATAATCAGCCCCAGCATTTT.